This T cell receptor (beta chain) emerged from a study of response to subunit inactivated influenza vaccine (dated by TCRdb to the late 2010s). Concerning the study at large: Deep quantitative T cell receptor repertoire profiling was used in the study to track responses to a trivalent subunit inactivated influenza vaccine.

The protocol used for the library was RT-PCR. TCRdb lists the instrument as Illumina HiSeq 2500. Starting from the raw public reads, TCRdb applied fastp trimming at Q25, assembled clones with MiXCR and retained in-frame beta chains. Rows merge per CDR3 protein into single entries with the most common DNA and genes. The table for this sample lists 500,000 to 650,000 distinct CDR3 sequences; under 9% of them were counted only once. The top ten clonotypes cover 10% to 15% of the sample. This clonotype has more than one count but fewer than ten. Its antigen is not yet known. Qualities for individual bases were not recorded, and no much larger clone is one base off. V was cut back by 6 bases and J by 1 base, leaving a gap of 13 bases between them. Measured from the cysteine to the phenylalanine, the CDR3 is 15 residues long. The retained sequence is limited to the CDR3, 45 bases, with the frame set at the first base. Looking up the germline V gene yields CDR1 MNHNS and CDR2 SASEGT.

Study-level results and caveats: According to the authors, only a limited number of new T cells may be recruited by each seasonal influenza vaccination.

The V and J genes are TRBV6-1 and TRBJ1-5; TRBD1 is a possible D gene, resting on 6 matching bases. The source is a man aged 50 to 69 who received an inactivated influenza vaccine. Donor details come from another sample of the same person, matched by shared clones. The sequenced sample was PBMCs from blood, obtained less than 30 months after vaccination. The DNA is TGTGCCAGCAGCCGGGACATCGGCAGCAATCAGCCCCAGCATTTT. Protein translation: CASSRDIGSNQPQHF.